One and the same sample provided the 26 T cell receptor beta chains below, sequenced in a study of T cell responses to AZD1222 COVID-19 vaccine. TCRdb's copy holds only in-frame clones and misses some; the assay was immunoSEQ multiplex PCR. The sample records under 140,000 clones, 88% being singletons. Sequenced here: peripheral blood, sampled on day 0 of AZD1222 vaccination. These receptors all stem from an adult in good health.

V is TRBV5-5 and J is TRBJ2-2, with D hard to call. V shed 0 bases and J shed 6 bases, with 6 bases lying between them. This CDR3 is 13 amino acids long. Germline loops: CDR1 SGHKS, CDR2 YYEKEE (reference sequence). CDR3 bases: TGTGCCAGCAGCTTGGACTTATCCGGGGAGCTGTTTTTT. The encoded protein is CASSLDLSGELFF.

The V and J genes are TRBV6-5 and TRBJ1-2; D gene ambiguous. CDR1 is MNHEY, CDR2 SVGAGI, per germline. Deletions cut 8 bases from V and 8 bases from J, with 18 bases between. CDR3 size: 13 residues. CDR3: CASSPEWGDGYTF. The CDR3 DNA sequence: TGTGCCAGCTCTCCCGAATGGGGTGACGGCTACACCTTC.

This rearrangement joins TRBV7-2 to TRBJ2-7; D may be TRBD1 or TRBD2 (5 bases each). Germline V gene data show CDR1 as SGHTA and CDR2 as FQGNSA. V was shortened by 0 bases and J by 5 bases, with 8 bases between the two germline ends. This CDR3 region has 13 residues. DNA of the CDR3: TGTGCCAGCAGCTTAGCGAGGGGCCACGAGCAGTACTTC. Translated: CASSLARGHEQYF.

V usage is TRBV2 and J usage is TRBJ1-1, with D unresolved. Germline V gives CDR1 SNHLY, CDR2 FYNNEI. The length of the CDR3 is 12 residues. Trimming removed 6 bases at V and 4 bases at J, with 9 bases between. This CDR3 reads CASSATSTEAFF. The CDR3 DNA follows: TGTGCCAGCAGCGCCACTAGCACTGAAGCTTTCTTT. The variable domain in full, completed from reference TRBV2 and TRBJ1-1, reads EPEVTQTPSHQVTQMGQEVILRCVPISNHLYFYWYRQILGQKVEFLVSFYNNEISEKSEIFDDQFSVERPDGSNFTLKIRSTKLEDSAMYFCASSATSTEAFFGQGTRLTVV.

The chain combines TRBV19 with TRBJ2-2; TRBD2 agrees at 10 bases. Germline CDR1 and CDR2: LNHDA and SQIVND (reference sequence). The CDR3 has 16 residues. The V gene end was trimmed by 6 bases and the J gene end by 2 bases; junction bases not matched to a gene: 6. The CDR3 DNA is TGTGCCAGTAGGACCGGGACTAGCGTTAACACCGGGGAGCTGTTTTTT. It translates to CASRTGTSVNTGELFF.

The CDR3 DNA sequence: TGTGCCAGCGGATTTGGAAGTGGCTACACCTTC. The encoded protein is CASGFGSGYTF. The chain is built from TRBV6-5 and TRBJ1-2; no clear D. Germline V lookup: CDR1 MNHEY, CDR2 SVGAGI. Trimming pared 8 bases from V and 7 bases from J, leaving 11 bases between. This CDR3 region has 11 residues.

CDR3 amino acids: CASSLGGTGAHEQYF. The CDR3 DNA sequence: TGTGCCAGCAGCTTAGGTGGGACAGGGGCCCACGAGCAGTACTTC. This rearrangement joins TRBV7-2 to TRBJ2-7; 10 nucleotides align to TRBD1. Germline V gives CDR1 SGHTA, CDR2 FQGNSA. Trimming cost V 1 base and J 5 bases; bases outside gene matches: 5. This CDR3 contains 15 residues.

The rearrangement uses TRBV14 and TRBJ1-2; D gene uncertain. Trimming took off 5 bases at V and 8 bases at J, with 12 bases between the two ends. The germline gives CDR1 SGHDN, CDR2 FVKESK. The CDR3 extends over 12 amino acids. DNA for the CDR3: TGTGCCAGCAGCTCCCGTTTGGGAGGCTACACCTTC. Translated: CASSSRLGGYTF.

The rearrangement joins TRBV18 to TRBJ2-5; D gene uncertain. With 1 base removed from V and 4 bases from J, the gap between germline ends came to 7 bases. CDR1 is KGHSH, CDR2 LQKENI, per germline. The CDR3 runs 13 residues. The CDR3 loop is CASSPQSRETQYF. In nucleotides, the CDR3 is TGTGCCAGCTCACCACAGTCGAGAGAGACCCAGTACTTC.

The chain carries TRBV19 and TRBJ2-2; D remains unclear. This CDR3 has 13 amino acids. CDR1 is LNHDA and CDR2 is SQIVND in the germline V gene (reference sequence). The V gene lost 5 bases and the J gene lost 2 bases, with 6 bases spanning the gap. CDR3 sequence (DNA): TGTGCCAGTAGTCCCACAAACACCGGGGAGCTGTTTTTT. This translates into CASSPTNTGELFF.

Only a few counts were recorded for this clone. The CDR3 DNA sequence: TGTGCCAGCAGTTTATCAGGCGAGCAGTACTTC. Translation: CASSLSGEQYF. The gene calls are TRBV27 and TRBJ2-7; no reliable D call. V lost 0 bases to trimming and J lost 6 bases, with 3 bases between them. Germline V gene sequence: CDR1 MNHEY, CDR2 SMNVEV (reference sequence). This CDR3 comprises 11 residues.

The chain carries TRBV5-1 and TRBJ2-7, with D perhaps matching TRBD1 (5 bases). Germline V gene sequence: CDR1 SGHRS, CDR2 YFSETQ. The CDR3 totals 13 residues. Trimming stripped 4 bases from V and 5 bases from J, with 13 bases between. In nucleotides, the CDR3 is TGCGCCAGCAGCATTACAGGTCCCGACGAGCAGTACTTC. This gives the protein CASSITGPDEQYF. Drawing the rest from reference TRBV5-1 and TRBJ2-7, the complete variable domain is KAGVTQTPRYLIKTRGQQVTLSCSPISGHRSVSWYQQTPGQGLQFLFEYFSETQRNKGNFPGRFSGRQFSNSRSEMNVSTLELGDSALYLCASSITGPDEQYFGPGTRLTVT.

CDR3 coding DNA: TGTGCCAGCAACGGTCCCGGGACTAGCGGGAGGTGGAATGAGCAGTTCTTC. It yields the protein CASNGPGTSGRWNEQFF. This rearrangement joins TRBV2 to TRBJ2-1; 15 nucleotides match TRBD2. The germline CDR1 and CDR2 sequences are SNHLY and FYNNEI. The length of the CDR3 is 17 residues. Germline trimming cut 7 bases from V and 7 bases from J; bases unmatched to any gene: 11.

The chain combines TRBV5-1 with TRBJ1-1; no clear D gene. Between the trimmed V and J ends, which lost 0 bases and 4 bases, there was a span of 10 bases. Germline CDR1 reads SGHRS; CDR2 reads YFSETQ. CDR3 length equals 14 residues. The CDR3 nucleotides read TGCGCCAGCAGCTTGGCCTTGGGCACCACTGAAGCTTTCTTT. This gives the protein CASSLALGTTEAFF.

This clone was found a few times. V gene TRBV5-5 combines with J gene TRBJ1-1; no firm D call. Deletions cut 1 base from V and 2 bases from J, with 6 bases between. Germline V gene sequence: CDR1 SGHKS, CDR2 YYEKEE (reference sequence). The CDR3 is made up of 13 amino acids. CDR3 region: CASSLLGNTEAFF. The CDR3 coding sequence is TGTGCCAGCAGCTTGTTGGGAAACACTGAAGCTTTCTTT.

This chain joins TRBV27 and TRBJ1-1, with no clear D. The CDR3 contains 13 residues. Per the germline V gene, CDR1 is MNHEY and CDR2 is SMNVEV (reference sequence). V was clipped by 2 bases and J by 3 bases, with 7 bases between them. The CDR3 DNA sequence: TGTGCCAGCAGTTTAGACCGATACACTGAAGCTTTCTTT. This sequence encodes CASSLDRYTEAFF.

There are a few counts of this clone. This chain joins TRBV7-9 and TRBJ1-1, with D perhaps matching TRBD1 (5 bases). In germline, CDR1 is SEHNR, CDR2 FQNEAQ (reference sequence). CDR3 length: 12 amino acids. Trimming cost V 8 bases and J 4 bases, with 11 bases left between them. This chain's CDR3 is CASFSQGTEAFF. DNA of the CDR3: TGTGCCAGCTTCTCTCAGGGCACTGAAGCTTTCTTT.

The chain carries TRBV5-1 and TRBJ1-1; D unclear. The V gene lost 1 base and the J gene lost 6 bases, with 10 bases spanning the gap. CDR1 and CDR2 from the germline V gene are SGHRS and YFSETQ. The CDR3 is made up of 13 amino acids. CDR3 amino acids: CASSLPLGAEAFF. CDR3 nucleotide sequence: TGCGCCAGCAGCTTGCCCCTCGGGGCTGAAGCTTTCTTT.

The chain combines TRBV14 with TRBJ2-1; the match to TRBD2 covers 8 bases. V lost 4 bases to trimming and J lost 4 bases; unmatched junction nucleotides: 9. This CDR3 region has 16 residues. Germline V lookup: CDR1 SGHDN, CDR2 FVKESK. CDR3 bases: TGTGCCAGCAGCCTCAAGCGGGGGCTCTTATACAATGAGCAGTTCTTC. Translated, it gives CASSLKRGLLYNEQFF. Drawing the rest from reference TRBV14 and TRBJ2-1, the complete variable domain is EAGVTQFPSHSVIEKGQTVTLRCDPISGHDNLYWYRRVMGKEIKFLLHFVKESKQDESGMPNNRFLAERTGGTYSTLKVQPAELEDSGVYFCASSLKRGLLYNEQFFGPGTRLTVL.

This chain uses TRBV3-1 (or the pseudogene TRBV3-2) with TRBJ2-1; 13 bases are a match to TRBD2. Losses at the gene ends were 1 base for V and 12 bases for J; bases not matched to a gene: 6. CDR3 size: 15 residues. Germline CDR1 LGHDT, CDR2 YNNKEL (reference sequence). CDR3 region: CASSQAGLAGVRQFF. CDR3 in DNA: TGTGCCAGCAGCCAAGCCGGACTAGCGGGAGTCCGGCAGTTCTTC.

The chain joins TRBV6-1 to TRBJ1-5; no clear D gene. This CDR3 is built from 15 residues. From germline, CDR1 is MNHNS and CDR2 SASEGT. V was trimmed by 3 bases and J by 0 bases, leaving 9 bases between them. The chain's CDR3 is CASSDGPYSNQPQHF. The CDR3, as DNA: TGTGCCAGCAGTGATGGACCGTATAGCAATCAGCCCCAGCATTTT.

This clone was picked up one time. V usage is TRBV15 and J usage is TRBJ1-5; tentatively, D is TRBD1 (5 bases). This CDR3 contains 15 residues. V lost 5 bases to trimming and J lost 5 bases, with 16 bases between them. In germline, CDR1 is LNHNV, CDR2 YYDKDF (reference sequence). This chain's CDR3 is CATSALPGAYQPQHF. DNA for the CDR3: TGTGCCACCAGCGCCCTCCCCGGGGCTTATCAGCCCCAGCATTTT.

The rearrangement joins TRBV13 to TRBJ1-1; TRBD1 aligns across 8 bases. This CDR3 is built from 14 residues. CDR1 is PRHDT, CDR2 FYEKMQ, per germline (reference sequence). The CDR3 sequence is CASQDRELNTEAFF. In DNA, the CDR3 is TGTGCGAGCCAGGACAGGGAGTTAAACACTGAAGCTTTCTTT.

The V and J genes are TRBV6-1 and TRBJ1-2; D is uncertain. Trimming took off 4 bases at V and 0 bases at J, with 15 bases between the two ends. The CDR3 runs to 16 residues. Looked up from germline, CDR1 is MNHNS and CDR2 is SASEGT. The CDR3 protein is CASSAESGVPNYGYTF. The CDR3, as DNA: TGTGCCAGCAGTGCCGAGTCAGGAGTCCCTAACTATGGCTACACCTTC.

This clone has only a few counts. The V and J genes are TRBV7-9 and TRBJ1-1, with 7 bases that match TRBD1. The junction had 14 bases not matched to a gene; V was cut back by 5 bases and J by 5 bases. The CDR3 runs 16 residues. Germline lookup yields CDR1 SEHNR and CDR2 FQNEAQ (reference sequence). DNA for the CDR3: TGTGCCAGCAGCCAGCCAGGGGGGGGCCTGGGAACTGAAGCTTTCTTT. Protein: CASSQPGGGLGTEAFF.

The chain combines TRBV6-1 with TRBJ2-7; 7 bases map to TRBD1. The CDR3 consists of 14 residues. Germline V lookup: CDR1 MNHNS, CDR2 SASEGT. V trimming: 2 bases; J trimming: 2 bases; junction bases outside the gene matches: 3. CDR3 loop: CASSESRGPYEQYF. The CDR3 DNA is TGTGCCAGCAGTGAAAGTAGGGGGCCCTACGAGCAGTACTTC.